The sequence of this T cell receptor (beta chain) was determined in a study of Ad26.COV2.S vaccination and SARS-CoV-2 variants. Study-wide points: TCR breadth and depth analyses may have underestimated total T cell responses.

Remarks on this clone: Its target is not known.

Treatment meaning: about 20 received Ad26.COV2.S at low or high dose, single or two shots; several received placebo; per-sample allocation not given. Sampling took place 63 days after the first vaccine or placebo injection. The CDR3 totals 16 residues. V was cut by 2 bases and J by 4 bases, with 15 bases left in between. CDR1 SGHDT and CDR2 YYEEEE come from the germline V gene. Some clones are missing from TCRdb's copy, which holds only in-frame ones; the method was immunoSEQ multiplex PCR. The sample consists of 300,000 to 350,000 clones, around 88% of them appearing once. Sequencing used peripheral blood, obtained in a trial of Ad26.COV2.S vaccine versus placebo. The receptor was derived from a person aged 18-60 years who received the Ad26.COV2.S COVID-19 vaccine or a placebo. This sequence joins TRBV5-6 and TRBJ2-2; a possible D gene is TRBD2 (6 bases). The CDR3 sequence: CASSFRGGGGTGELFF. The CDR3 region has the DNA TGTGCCAGCAGCTTTCGGGGAGGTGGCGGCACCGGGGAGCTGTTTTTT.